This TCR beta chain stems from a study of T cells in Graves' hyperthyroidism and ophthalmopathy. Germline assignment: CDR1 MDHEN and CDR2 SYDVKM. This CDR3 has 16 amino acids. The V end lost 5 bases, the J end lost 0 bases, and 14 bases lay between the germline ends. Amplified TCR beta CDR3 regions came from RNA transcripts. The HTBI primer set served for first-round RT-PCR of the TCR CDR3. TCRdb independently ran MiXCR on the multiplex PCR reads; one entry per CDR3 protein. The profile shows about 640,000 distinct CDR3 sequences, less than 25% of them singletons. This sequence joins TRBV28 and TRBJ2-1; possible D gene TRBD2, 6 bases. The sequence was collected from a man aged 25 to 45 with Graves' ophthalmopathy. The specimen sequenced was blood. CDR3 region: CASSGVAEPSYNEQFF. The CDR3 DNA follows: TGTGCCAGCAGTGGGGTAGCGGAACCCTCCTACAATGAGCAGTTCTTC.